The 5 T cell receptor beta chains below come from one sample, sequenced in a study of T cell repertoires in cytomegalovirus infection. A single record per CDR3 protein comes from TCRdb applying MiXCR to the reads. This sample has about 130,000 distinct CDR3 sequences, with more than 20% found just once. These receptors have no identified antigens. The sequencing sample was made of PBMCs, sequenced either directly or after in vitro stimulation (not recorded which). Receptors were obtained from a human donor in good health (CMV status not recorded). Some clones in this sample may be carry-over from other donors' samples.

The chain has TRBV2 and TRBJ1-5, with D tentatively TRBD1 (5 bases). The V end was cut by 4 bases, the J end by 0 bases, with 10 bases between. Germline V lookup: CDR1 SNHLY, CDR2 FYNNEI. This CDR3 has 15 residues. The CDR3 bases are TGTGCCAGCAGTGGGGGCATCAATAGCAATCAGCCCCAGCATTTT. Protein: CASSGGINSNQPQHF. Filled out from reference TRBV2 and TRBJ1-5, the complete variable domain reads EPEVTQTPSHQVTQMGQEVILRCVPISNHLYFYWYRQILGQKVEFLVSFYNNEISEKSEIFDDQFSVERPDGSNFTLKIRSTKLEDSAMYFCASSGGINSNQPQHFGDGTRLSIL.

Only a few counts were recorded for this clonotype. V is TRBV7-6 and J is TRBJ2-3, with 9 bases lining up with TRBD1. The CDR3 has 16 residues. CDR1 SGHVS and CDR2 FNYEAQ come from the germline V gene. V dropped 6 bases and J dropped 3; count of bases not matched to a gene: 10. DNA of the CDR3: TGTGCCAGCAGTAATACCGGGACAGGGACGACAGATACGCAGTATTTT. Translated, it gives CASSNTGTGTTDTQYF.

This clonotype was observed a handful of times. The chain carries TRBV30 and TRBJ2-1; a possible D gene is TRBD1 (5 bases). Germline loops: CDR1 GTSNPN, CDR2 SVGIG (reference sequence). The V end was cut by 4 bases, the J end by 9 bases, with 13 bases between. This CDR3 comprises 12 residues. Here the CDR3 DNA reads TGTGCCTGGATCCCAGGTGGGGCTGAGCAGTTCTTC. It yields the protein CAWIPGGAEQFF.

The table lists this clonotype with many counts. This chain connects TRBV7-8 to TRBJ2-5; D is unresolved. The germline CDR1 and CDR2 sequences are SGHVS and FQNEAQ. This CDR3 has 16 amino acids. V was shortened by 5 bases and J by 1 base, with 17 bases between the two germline ends. CDR3 nucleotide sequence: TGTGCCAGCAGCCCCTGGGGTGGAAGGTTCCAAGAGACCCAGTACTTC. Translated, it gives CASSPWGGRFQETQYF. Drawing the rest from reference TRBV7-8 and TRBJ2-5, the complete variable domain is GAGVSQSPRYKVAKRGQDVALRCDPISGHVSLFWYQQALGQGPEFLTYFQNEAQLDKSGLPSDRFFAERPEGSVSTLKIQRTQQEDSAVYLCASSPWGGRFQETQYFGPGTRLLVL.

The V and J genes are TRBV12-5 and TRBJ2-7; D is unresolved. Trimming pared 5 bases from V and 6 bases from J, leaving 26 bases between. The CDR3 covers 17 residues. Germline CDR1 and CDR2: LGHNT and FRNRAP. The chain's CDR3 is CASGPSPGSPVLSEQYV. The CDR3 DNA sequence: TGTGCTAGTGGTCCATCCCCTGGAAGTCCCGTCTTGAGCGAGCAGTACGTC.